These T cell receptor beta chains were read from a single sample in a study of early T cells in non-severe SARS-CoV-2 infection. TCRdb processed the 5' RACE reads anew with MiXCR; each CDR3 protein has one entry. The sample holds around 60,000 distinct CDR3 sequences, around 21% seen once. The input for sequencing was whole blood, taken at baseline. The receptors were sampled from an adult who was a healthcare worker with PCR-confirmed SARS-CoV-2 infection or an uninfected control (not recorded which). Each CDR3 is given with its conserved first and last residue. Each record gives: clone size, D gene, CDR3 length, V gene, J gene, CDR3 protein, CDR3 DNA. The D gene is left open where the match is weak. A clone size is listed for some rows: how often the clone was seen (once, few, many), or a class if it is expanded.

NA	NA	14	TRBV19	TRBJ1-5	CASSISLGNQPQHF	TGTGCCAGTAGTATAAGTCTAGGGAATCAGCCCCAGCATTTT
many	NA	14	TRBV2	TRBJ1-2	CASSMAVPNYGYTF	TGTGCCAGCTCTATGGCAGTTCCTAACTATGGCTACACCTTC
NA	NA	14	TRBV5-1	TRBJ2-1	CASTARERSYEQFF	TGCGCCAGCACCGCTAGGGAGAGGAGTTATGAGCAGTTCTTC
NA	NA	15	TRBV15	TRBJ1-4	CATSRDRRINEKLFF	TGTGCCACCAGCAGAGATCGGCGGATTAATGAAAAACTGTTTTTT
few	NA	15	TRBV6-2/TRBV6-3	TRBJ2-5	CASSDTGPLGETQYF	TGTGCCAGCAGTGACACCGGCCCCCTGGGAGAGACCCAGTACTTC
NA	NA	13	TRBV2	TRBJ1-1	CASSGEASTEAFF	TGTGCCAGCAGTGGGGAAGCAAGCACTGAAGCTTTCTTT
few	NA	15	TRBV20-1	TRBJ1-1	CSAQKVQGGNTEAFF	TGCAGTGCCCAGAAGGTCCAGGGAGGGAACACTGAAGCTTTCTTT
NA	NA	14	TRBV18	TRBJ1-1	CASSPGAMNTEAFF	TGTGCCAGCTCCCCGGGAGCCATGAACACTGAAGCTTTCTTT
many	NA	11	TRBV2	TRBJ2-7	CASSEGRREYF	TGTGCCAGCAGTGAGGGGCGCCGTGAGTACTTC
few	NA	13	TRBV2	TRBJ2-6	CASSAVAANVLTF	TGTGCCAGCAGTGCGGTGGCGGCCAACGTCCTGACTTTC
few	TRBD1	15	TRBV7-2	TRBJ1-6	CASSPGPGQNSPLHF	TGTGCCAGCAGCCCCGGACCGGGACAGAATTCACCCCTCCACTTT
few	TRBD1	16	TRBV3-1	TRBJ1-1	CASSFGPGGPNTEAFF	TGTGCCAGCAGCTTCGGTCCAGGGGGACCGAACACTGAAGCTTTCTTT
NA	NA	13	TRBV29-1	TRBJ1-2	CSVEEGSNYGYTF	TGCAGCGTTGAAGAAGGGTCTAACTATGGCTACACCTTC
few	NA	14	TRBV7-2	TRBJ2-3	CASSEGGQPDTQYF	TGTGCCAGCAGTGAAGGGGGGCAGCCAGATACGCAGTATTTT
many	NA	13	TRBV3-1	TRBJ1-2	CASSLNQDGARTF	TGTGCCAGCAGCCTGAATCAGGACGGAGCTAGAACCTTC
NA	NA	11	TRBV5-1	TRBJ2-7	CASSESYEQYF	TGCGCCAGCAGTGAATCCTACGAGCAGTACTTC
NA	NA	12	TRBV18	TRBJ1-2	CASSPKDKGYTF	TGTGCCAGCTCACCTAAAGACAAAGGCTACACCTTC
few	TRBD1	15	TRBV19	TRBJ1-5	CASSIGTGGNQPQHF	TGTGCCAGTAGTATTGGGACAGGGGGCAATCAGCCCCAGCATTTT
NA	NA	12	TRBV20-1	TRBJ2-1	CSAGRGYNEQFF	TGCAGTGCTGGACGAGGGTACAATGAGCAGTTCTTC
NA	NA	17	TRBV7-6	TRBJ2-3	CASSSRLEDASTDTQYF	TGTGCCAGCAGCTCAAGACTAGAGGACGCTAGCACAGATACGCAGTATTTT
few	NA	15	TRBV7-9	TRBJ2-2	CASSLRGANTGELFF	TGTGCCAGCAGCTTAAGGGGAGCGAACACCGGGGAGCTGTTTTTT
NA	NA	15	TRBV29-1	TRBJ2-6	CSVLTGRSGANVLTF	TGCAGCGTCCTGACAGGCCGCTCTGGGGCCAACGTCCTGACTTTC
few	NA	14	TRBV5-1	TRBJ1-2	CASTNSLRTYGYTF	TGCGCCAGCACCAATAGCTTGCGGACCTATGGCTACACCTTC
many	NA	16	TRBV7-6	TRBJ2-1	CASSLVAGRTYNEQFF	TGTGCCAGCAGCTTAGTGGCGGGGAGGACCTACAATGAGCAGTTCTTC
few	TRBD1	15	TRBV7-9	TRBJ2-1	CASSFPGQGFYEQFF	TGTGCCAGCAGCTTTCCGGGACAGGGGTTTTATGAGCAGTTCTTC
few	NA	15	TRBV19	TRBJ1-5	CASSRHRDPNQPQHF	TGTGCCAGTAGTCGCCATAGAGATCCCAATCAGCCCCAGCATTTT
few	NA	13	TRBV9	TRBJ1-2	CASSVGRLGGYTF	TGTGCCAGCAGCGTAGGACGCCTTGGTGGCTACACCTTC
NA	NA	13	TRBV5-4	TRBJ1-2	CASRSRGGYGYTF	TGTGCCAGCAGGTCCAGGGGCGGGTATGGCTACACCTTC
few	TRBD1	14	TRBV19	TRBJ2-2	CASSTPRGPGELFF	TGTGCCAGTAGTACCCCGAGGGGGCCCGGGGAGCTGTTTTTT
NA	TRBD1	14	TRBV20-1	TRBJ1-2	CSATATGGDYSYTF	TGCAGTGCTACCGCGACAGGGGGCGATTATAGCTACACCTTC
NA	TRBD1	17	TRBV7-6	TRBJ1-3	CASSLDSRDRAGNTIYF	TGTGCCAGCAGCTTAGATTCGCGGGACAGGGCTGGAAACACCATATATTTT
NA	NA	14	TRBV20-1	TRBJ1-2	CSASTGVGGYGYTF	TGCAGTGCTTCTACAGGCGTGGGAGGCTATGGCTACACCTTC
NA	NA	14	TRBV5-1	TRBJ1-1	CASRTHSGNTEAFF	TGCGCCAGCAGGACACACTCAGGGAACACTGAAGCTTTCTTT
NA	NA	14	TRBV5-1	TRBJ2-5	CASSLGTSQETQYF	TGCGCCAGCAGCTTGGGGACCTCCCAAGAGACCCAGTACTTC
few	NA	15	TRBV7-6	TRBJ2-3	CASSARTIITDTQYF	TGTGCCAGCTCCGCCAGGACTATTATCACAGATACGCAGTATTTT
NA	TRBD1	14	TRBV18	TRBJ2-7	CASSPGTGGYEQYF	TGTGCCAGCTCACCCGGGACAGGCGGGTACGAGCAGTACTTC
few	TRBD1	14	TRBV12-3/TRBV12-4	TRBJ2-7	CASSNRDRVHEQYF	TGTGCCAGCAGTAACCGGGACAGGGTGCACGAGCAGTACTTC
few	NA	17	TRBV4-1	TRBJ1-6	CASSFKMAGTWESPLHF	TGCGCCAGCAGCTTCAAAATGGCCGGGACATGGGAATCACCCCTCCACTTT
NA	NA	13	TRBV18	TRBJ2-5	CASSPPGQETQYF	TGTGCCAGCTCACCACCGGGGCAAGAGACCCAGTACTTC